Presented here are 15 T cell receptor beta chains from one specimen sequenced in a study of OX40 agonist ivuxolimab in advanced cancers. TCRdb's table, derived via immunoSEQ multiplex PCR, lists solely in-frame clones and lacks some. The profile covers over 15,000 clones, with around 84% appearing a single time and less than 0.85% taken by the ten largest. Specimen: CD4+ or CD8+ T cells sorted from blood, collected in a trial of the OX40 agonist ivuxolimab. The receptors shown here come from an adult with an advanced solid tumor such as melanoma, head and neck, liver or kidney cancer.

V and J are TRBV6-5 and TRBJ2-3; D gene uncertain. Germline V gives CDR1 MNHEY, CDR2 SVGAGI. V was trimmed by 4 bases and J by 4 bases, leaving 9 bases between them. CDR3 size: 13 residues. CDR3 in amino acids: CASSSSGSDTQYF. In nucleotides, the CDR3 is TGTGCCAGCAGTTCATCCGGCTCAGATACGCAGTATTTT.

The V and J genes are TRBV6-1 and TRBJ2-1; no clear D. Trimming took off 2 bases at V and 5 bases at J, with 7 bases between the two ends. Germline V gives CDR1 MNHNS, CDR2 SASEGT. The CDR3 spans 13 residues. The chain's CDR3 is CASSEIFNNEQFF. The CDR3 DNA reads as TGTGCCAGCAGTGAAATCTTTAACAATGAGCAGTTCTTC.

This chain uses TRBV5-1 with TRBJ2-2, with D tentatively TRBD2 (5 bases). The CDR3 is 15 residues long. V shed 7 bases and J shed 6 bases, with 19 bases lying between them. Germline CDR1 SGHRS, CDR2 YFSETQ. CDR3 DNA: TGCGCCAGCCGACGCGAGGGTCCTCTCCCCGGGGAGCTGTTTTTT. Amino acids: CASRREGPLPGELFF.

CDR3 sequence: CASSLALGARTGELFF. The CDR3, as DNA: TGTGCCAGCAGCTTAGCGCTGGGGGCCCGGACCGGGGAGCTGTTTTTT. This chain links TRBV7-6 with TRBJ2-2; D is perhaps TRBD1 (6 bases). Germline-derived CDR1 and CDR2 are SGHVS and FNYEAQ. The ends were cut back, 0 bases at V and 5 bases at J, with 13 bases in the middle. The CDR3 length is 16 residues.

In this sample, this clone turned up once. V gene TRBV25-1 combines with J gene TRBJ2-7, with 7 bases identical to TRBD1. The germline gives CDR1 MGHDK, CDR2 SYGVNS. The CDR3 loop spans 13 amino acids. Germline trimming cut 7 bases from V and 2 bases from J; bases unmatched to any gene: 5. CDR3 loop: CASIGTDAYEQYF. In DNA form, the CDR3 reads TGTGCCAGCATCGGGACAGACGCCTACGAGCAGTACTTC.

The chain is built from TRBV6-5 and TRBJ1-2; the D is unclear. The CDR3 totals 15 residues. Germline CDR1 MNHEY, CDR2 SVGAGI. Trimming shortened V by 6 bases and J by 0 bases, and 14 bases separated the two germline ends. CDR3 residues: CASSSFPVTNYGYTF. CDR3 coding DNA: TGTGCCAGCAGCTCATTTCCCGTCACTAACTATGGCTACACCTTC.

The count of this clone is one. The chain employs TRBV5-1 and TRBJ2-5, with D perhaps TRBD1 (5 bases). CDR1 and CDR2 (germline): SGHRS, YFSETQ. V dropped 7 bases and J dropped 1 base, with 11 bases sitting between them. CDR3 size: 13 residues. Here the CDR3 DNA reads TGCGCCAGCCTCAGGGCTCCCCAAGAGACCCAGTACTTC. Translation gives CASLRAPQETQYF. The complete variable domain, with remaining parts taken from reference TRBV5-1 and TRBJ2-5, reads KAGVTQTPRYLIKTRGQQVTLSCSPISGHRSVSWYQQTPGQGLQFLFEYFSETQRNKGNFPGRFSGRQFSNSRSEMNVSTLELGDSALYLCASLRAPQETQYFGPGTRLLVL.

The chain joins TRBV19 to TRBJ1-1, with 9 bases matching TRBD1. CDR1 is LNHDA and CDR2 is SQIVND in the germline V gene (reference sequence). V was clipped by 4 bases and J by 3 bases; unmatched bases: 6. This CDR3 is 15 amino acids long. In DNA form, the CDR3 reads TGTGCCAGTAGTACTAGGACAGGGGCCTACACTGAAGCTTTCTTT. This gives the protein CASSTRTGAYTEAFF.

The rearrangement joins TRBV5-1 to TRBJ2-5, with D maybe TRBD2 (5 bases). The CDR3 contains 14 residues. Between the trimmed V and J ends, which lost 1 base and 4 bases, there was a span of 11 bases. The germline V gene encodes CDR1 SGHRS and CDR2 YFSETQ. CDR3 region: CASSLRGLGETQYF. Written as DNA, the CDR3 is TGCGCCAGCAGCTTGCGGGGATTGGGAGAGACCCAGTACTTC.

J is TRBJ2-3 and V is TRBV6-8; 14 bases match TRBD2. Trimming cost V 9 bases and J 0 bases; bases outside gene matches: 8. The CDR3 has 17 amino acids. CDR1 and CDR2 (germline): MNHGY, SAAAGT. The CDR3 sequence is CASVTSGRAGSTDTQYF. The CDR3 DNA is TGTGCCAGTGTGACTAGCGGGAGGGCCGGAAGCACAGATACGCAGTATTTT.

The chain recombines TRBV5-1 with TRBJ2-1; D is perhaps TRBD2 (5 bases). Between the trimmed V and J ends, which lost 0 bases and 2 bases, there was a span of 12 bases. Germline-derived CDR1 and CDR2 are SGHRS and YFSETQ. The CDR3 totals 16 residues. The CDR3 DNA reads TGCGCCAGCAGCTTGGAGTGGACTGATACCTACAATGAGCAGTTCTTC. Its translation is CASSLEWTDTYNEQFF.

The J gene is TRBJ1-3, the V gene TRBV27; 8 nucleotides match TRBD1. The germline V gene has CDR1 MNHEY and CDR2 SMNVEV (reference sequence). Germline trimming cut 5 bases from V and 1 base from J; bases unmatched to any gene: 10. The CDR3 extends over 17 amino acids. The DNA for the CDR3 is TGTGCCAGCAGTGAGAACAGGGGGGGCTTTTCTGGAAACACCATATATTTT. Its protein is CASSENRGGFSGNTIYF.

This clone came up a few times. J is TRBJ2-2 and V is TRBV11-2, with no clear D. From germline, CDR1 is SGHAT and CDR2 FQNNGV. Trimming took off 2 bases at V and 2 bases at J, with 6 bases between the two ends. The CDR3 extends over 14 amino acids. The CDR3 DNA reads as TGTGCCAGCAGCTTAAGGCGTAACACCGGGGAGCTGTTTTTT. Translated: CASSLRRNTGELFF. The full variable domain, completed using reference TRBV11-2 and TRBJ2-2, is EAGVAQSPRYKIIEKRQSVAFWCNPISGHATLYWYQQILGQGPKLLIQFQNNGVVDDSQLPKDRFSAERLKGVDSTLKIQPAKLEDSAVYLCASSLRRNTGELFFGEGSRLTVL.

This chain links TRBV18 with TRBJ1-4; D not certain. Between the trimmed V and J ends, which lost 5 bases and 0 bases, there was a span of 7 bases. This CDR3 has 14 amino acids. Looked up from germline, CDR1 is KGHSH and CDR2 is LQKENI. For the CDR3, the DNA is TGTGCCAGCTCAGACACGGCAACTAATGAAAAACTGTTTTTT. It is translated as CASSDTATNEKLFF.

This chain connects TRBV2 to TRBJ1-2; D call uncertain. Germline CDR1 reads SNHLY; CDR2 reads FYNNEI. The CDR3 contains 13 residues. The ends were cut back, 4 bases at V and 2 bases at J, with 8 bases in the middle. CDR3 bases: TGTGCCAGCAGTGCCGAACCAAACTATGGCTACACCTTC. Translating it yields CASSAEPNYGYTF.